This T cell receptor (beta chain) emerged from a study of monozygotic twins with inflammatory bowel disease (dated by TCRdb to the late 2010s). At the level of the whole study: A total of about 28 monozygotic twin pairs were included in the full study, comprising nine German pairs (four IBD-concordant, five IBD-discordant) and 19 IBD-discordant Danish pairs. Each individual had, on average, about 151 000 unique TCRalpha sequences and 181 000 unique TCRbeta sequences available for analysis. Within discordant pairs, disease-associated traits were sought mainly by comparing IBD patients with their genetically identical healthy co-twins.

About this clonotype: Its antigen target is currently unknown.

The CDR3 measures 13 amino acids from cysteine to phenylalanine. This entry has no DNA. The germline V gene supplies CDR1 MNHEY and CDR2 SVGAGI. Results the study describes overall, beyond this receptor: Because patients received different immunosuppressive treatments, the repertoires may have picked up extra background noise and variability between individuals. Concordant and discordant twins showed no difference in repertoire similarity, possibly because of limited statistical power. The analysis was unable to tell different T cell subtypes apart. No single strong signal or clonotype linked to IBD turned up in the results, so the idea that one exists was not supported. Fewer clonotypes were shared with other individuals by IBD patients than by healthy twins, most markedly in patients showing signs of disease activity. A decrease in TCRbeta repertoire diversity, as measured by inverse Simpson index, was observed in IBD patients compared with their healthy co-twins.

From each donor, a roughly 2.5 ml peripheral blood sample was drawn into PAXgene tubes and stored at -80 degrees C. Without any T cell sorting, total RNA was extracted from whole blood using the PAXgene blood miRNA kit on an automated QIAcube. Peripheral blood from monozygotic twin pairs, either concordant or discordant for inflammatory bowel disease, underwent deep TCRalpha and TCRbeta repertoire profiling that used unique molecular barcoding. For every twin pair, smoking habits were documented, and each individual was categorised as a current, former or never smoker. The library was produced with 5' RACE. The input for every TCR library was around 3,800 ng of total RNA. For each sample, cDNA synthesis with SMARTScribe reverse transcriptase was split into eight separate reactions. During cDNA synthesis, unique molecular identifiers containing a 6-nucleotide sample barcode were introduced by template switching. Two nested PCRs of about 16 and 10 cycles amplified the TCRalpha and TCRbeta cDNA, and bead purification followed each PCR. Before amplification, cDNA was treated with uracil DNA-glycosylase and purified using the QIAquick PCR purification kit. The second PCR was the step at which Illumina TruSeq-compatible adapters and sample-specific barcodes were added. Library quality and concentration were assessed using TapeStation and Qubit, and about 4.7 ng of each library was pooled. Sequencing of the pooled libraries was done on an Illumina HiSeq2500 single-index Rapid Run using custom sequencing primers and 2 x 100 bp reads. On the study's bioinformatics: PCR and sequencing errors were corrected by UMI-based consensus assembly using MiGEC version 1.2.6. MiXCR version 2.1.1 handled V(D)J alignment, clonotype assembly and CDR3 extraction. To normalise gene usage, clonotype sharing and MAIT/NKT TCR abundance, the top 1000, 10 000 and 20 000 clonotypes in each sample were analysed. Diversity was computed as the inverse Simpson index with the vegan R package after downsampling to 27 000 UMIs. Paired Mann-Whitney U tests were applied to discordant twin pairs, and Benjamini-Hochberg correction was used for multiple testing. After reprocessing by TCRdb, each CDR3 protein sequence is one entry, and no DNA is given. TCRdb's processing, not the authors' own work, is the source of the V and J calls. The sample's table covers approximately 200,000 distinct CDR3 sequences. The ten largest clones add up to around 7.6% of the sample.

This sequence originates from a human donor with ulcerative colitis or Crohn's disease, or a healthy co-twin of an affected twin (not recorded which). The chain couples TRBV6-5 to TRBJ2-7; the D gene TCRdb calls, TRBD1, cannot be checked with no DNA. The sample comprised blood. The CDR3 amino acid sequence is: CASKDGGVSEQYF.